This T cell receptor (beta chain) is from a study of blood T cells in healthy people across ages. A second PCR, run for roughly 7 to 11 cycles, used a sample-barcoded 5' primer plus a J-beta primer mix. A template-switch adaptor containing 12 random nucleotides labeled each cDNA molecule. From the 5' RACE reads, TCRdb called clonotypes with MiXCR, one entry per CDR3 protein. The repertoire includes hundreds of thousands of distinct CDR3 sequences, approximately 30% of them detected once, and roughly 15% sits in the top ten. The donors, healthy Caucasians from Russia, were aged roughly 6 to 90. There are a few counts of this clonotype. Antigen specificity is unknown. Study-wide points: Age showed a roughly linear inverse relationship with TCR beta diversity per million T cells. It was the long-lived donors that had more naive CD4+ cells and higher diversity than aged donors.

Germline V gene lookup returns CDR1 MNHEY and CDR2 SMNVEV (reference sequence). Trimming shortened V by 6 bases and J by 7 bases, and 16 bases separated the two germline ends. The CDR3 is 13 amino acids. The chain has TRBV27 and TRBJ2-7, with TRBD2 as a possible D gene (6 bases). The source of this sequence is a woman over 75 in good health. Sequenced sample: blood. CDR3 in amino acids: CASRVGGYNEQYF. In DNA form, the CDR3 reads TGTGCCAGCAGGGTGGGGGGTTACAATGAGCAGTACTTC.